Each of the 31 T cell receptor beta chains below was sequenced from the same sample in a study of blood T cell repertoires in COVID-19. Clones were read by immunoSEQ multiplex PCR, and TCRdb kept only the in-frame ones, dropping some. The table records 250,000 to 350,000 clones, approximately 89% of them present only once. The sequencing input was peripheral blood. The receptors stem from a woman aged 55-70 years with acute or convalescent COVID-19.

The chain carries TRBV5-1 and TRBJ1-2; D unresolved. Per the germline V gene, CDR1 is SGHRS and CDR2 is YFSETQ. V was shortened by 3 bases and J by 7 bases, with 7 bases between the two germline ends. The CDR3 is made up of 11 amino acids. The CDR3 reads CASSSGAGYTF. DNA of the CDR3: TGCGCCAGCAGCTCGGGTGCTGGCTACACCTTC.

This chain links TRBV11-3 with TRBJ1-1; weak D call: TRBD1 (6 bases). The CDR3 has 14 residues. V was cut by 5 bases and J by 5 bases, with 15 bases left in between. Germline-derived CDR1 and CDR2 are SGHNT and YENEEA. CDR3 residues: CASSLRPQGTEAFF. CDR3 bases: TGTGCCAGCAGCCTACGGCCCCAGGGGACTGAAGCTTTCTTT.

This CDR3 reads CASSRGAKETQYF. The CDR3 region has the DNA TGTGCCAGCAGTCGGGGGGCGAAAGAGACCCAGTACTTC. The V call is TRBV2, the J call TRBJ2-5, with TRBD2 as a possible D gene (7 bases). With 5 bases removed from V and 3 bases from J, the gap between germline ends came to 10 bases. The CDR3 consists of 13 residues. Germline values: CDR1 SNHLY, CDR2 FYNNEI.

The chain couples TRBV4-2 to TRBJ1-2; 8 bases agree with TRBD1. The CDR3 runs 14 residues. With 3 bases clipped from V and 5 bases from J, the junction kept 5 bases outside the gene matches. Per the germline V gene, CDR1 is LGHNA and CDR2 is YNFKEQ. CDR3 in amino acids: CASSQDRVQYGYTF. The CDR3 nucleotides are TGTGCCAGCAGCCAGGACAGGGTTCAGTATGGCTACACCTTC.

V gene TRBV7-8 combines with J gene TRBJ1-5; weak D call: TRBD1 (6 bases). The CDR3 is 14 amino acids. CDR1 is SGHVS, CDR2 FQNEAQ, per germline. V lost 4 bases and J 3 bases, leaving 10 bases between the germline ends. CDR3 sequence: CASSSGDSNQPQHF. For the CDR3, the DNA is TGTGCCAGCAGCTCAGGGGATTCCAATCAGCCCCAGCATTTT.

The chain is built from TRBV2 and TRBJ2-1; 14 bases are a match to TRBD2. The junction had 7 bases not matched to a gene; V was cut back by 5 bases and J by 1 base. The V gene's germline CDR1 is SNHLY and CDR2 FYNNEI. CDR3 size: 18 residues. The CDR3 spells CASSKTSGGDTSYNEQFF. CDR3 nucleotide sequence: TGTGCCAGCAGTAAGACTAGCGGGGGGGACACATCCTACAATGAGCAGTTCTTC. The full variable domain, its missing parts supplied by reference TRBV2 and TRBJ2-1, is EPEVTQTPSHQVTQMGQEVILRCVPISNHLYFYWYRQILGQKVEFLVSFYNNEISEKSEIFDDQFSVERPDGSNFTLKIRSTKLEDSAMYFCASSKTSGGDTSYNEQFFGPGTRLTVL.

This chain connects TRBV5-1 to TRBJ2-1; 7 bases map to TRBD2. Germline loops: CDR1 SGHRS, CDR2 YFSETQ. With 4 bases clipped from V and 7 bases from J, the junction kept 5 bases outside the gene matches. The CDR3 runs 13 residues. CDR3 nucleotide sequence: TGCGCCAGCAGCGGGGGAGGGAGTAATGAGCAGTTCTTC. Protein product: CASSGGGSNEQFF.

The J gene is TRBJ1-2, the V gene TRBV3-1 (or the pseudogene TRBV3-2); tentative D call: TRBD1 (6 bases). This CDR3 has 16 amino acids. V was clipped by 0 bases and J by 2 bases, with 13 bases between them. The germline CDR1 and CDR2 sequences are LGHDT and YNNKEL (reference sequence). CDR3 in DNA: TGTGCCAGCAGCCAAGATTGGATGACAGGCAACTATGGCTACACCTTC. Its protein is CASSQDWMTGNYGYTF.

V is TRBV28 and J is TRBJ2-1; D is possibly TRBD1 (6 bases). The V end lost 6 bases, the J end lost 4 bases, and 7 bases lay between the germline ends. In germline, CDR1 is MDHEN, CDR2 SYDVKM. CDR3 length: 12 amino acids. CDR3 loop: CASRGQYNEQFF. The CDR3 DNA is TGTGCCAGCAGAGGACAGTACAATGAGCAGTTCTTC.

The chain is built from TRBV5-4 and TRBJ2-1; the D is unclear. CDR3 size: 13 residues. Germline V gene lookup returns CDR1 SGHNT and CDR2 YYREEE (reference sequence). The germline V and J ends were trimmed by 4 bases and 8 bases, with 13 bases remaining between them. For the CDR3, the DNA is TGTGCCAGCAGCCCCGGGTTATCTCATGAGCAGTTCTTC. Protein sequence: CASSPGLSHEQFF.

The V and J genes are TRBV5-6 and TRBJ2-1, with 11 nucleotides matching TRBD1. Germline trimming cut 4 bases from V and 4 bases from J; bases unmatched to any gene: 7. Germline CDR1 is SGHDT and CDR2 is YYEEEE. The CDR3 sequence is 16 residues long. The CDR3: CASSDGQGALYNEQFF. In DNA, the CDR3 is TGTGCCAGCAGCGACGGACAGGGGGCTCTGTACAATGAGCAGTTCTTC.

The chain couples TRBV28 to TRBJ1-4; D may be TRBD1 (6 bases). CDR3 size: 17 residues. Germline V gene data show CDR1 as MDHEN and CDR2 as SYDVKM. The ends were cut back, 6 bases at V and 0 bases at J, with 17 bases in the middle. The CDR3 region has the DNA TGTGCCAGCAGCAACCCGGGACATTTGGCAACTAATGAAAAACTGTTTTTT. It yields the protein CASSNPGHLATNEKLFF.

This sequence joins TRBV5-4 and TRBJ2-1; 7 bases align to TRBD1. Unmatched junction bases numbered 4, after V lost 0 bases and J lost 4 bases. Germline values: CDR1 SGHNT, CDR2 YYREEE (reference sequence). This CDR3 has 15 amino acids. CDR3 sequence: CASSLDATGYNEQFF. The CDR3 DNA is TGTGCCAGCAGCTTGGATGCGACAGGGTACAATGAGCAGTTCTTC.

V and J are TRBV9 and TRBJ2-7; D is unresolved. CDR1 and CDR2 from the germline V gene are SGDLS and YYNGEE. Trimming took 3 bases from V and 2 from J, leaving 6 bases between them. The CDR3 length is 12 residues. Here the CDR3 reads CASSDGAYEQYF. CDR3 in DNA: TGTGCCAGCAGCGACGGTGCCTACGAGCAGTACTTC.

The chain joins TRBV23-1 to TRBJ2-3; tentatively, D is TRBD2 (6 bases). TRBV23-1 is an open reading frame, and its role is uncertain. Trimming left V 4 bases short and J 2 bases short, with 19 bases between. This CDR3 region has 17 residues. The CDR3 loop reads CASSPQVGSKNTDTQYF. In DNA form, the CDR3 reads TGCGCCAGCAGTCCCCAGGTCGGGAGTAAGAACACAGATACGCAGTATTTT.

This clone is a singleton in its sample. The DNA of the CDR3 is TGCGCCAGCAGCTTAGGGGAACAGGGAGCTGAAGCTTTCTTT. Its protein product is CASSLGEQGAEAFF. The gene calls are TRBV5-1 and TRBJ1-1, with TRBD1 as a possible D gene (6 bases). Germline V CDR1 and CDR2: SGHRS, YFSETQ. Trimming stripped 2 bases from V and 6 bases from J, with 14 bases between. The CDR3 is 14 residues long.

The chain couples TRBV5-3 to TRBJ2-1, with 7 bases lining up with TRBD2. TRBV5-3 is given ORF status, its function remaining uncertain. After removal of 2 bases from V and 8 bases from J, the junction contained 4 bases not matched to a gene. The CDR3 is 13 residues long. CDR3 protein: CARSFWREYEQFF. The DNA for the CDR3 is TGTGCCAGAAGCTTCTGGCGGGAGTATGAGCAGTTCTTC.

The chain joins TRBV5-1 to TRBJ2-7; TRBD1 is a possible D gene (5 bases). Looked up from germline, CDR1 is SGHRS and CDR2 is YFSETQ. The V end was cut by 4 bases, the J end by 1 base, with 6 bases between. There are 12 residues in the CDR3. CDR3 sequence: CASSRQSYEQYF. The CDR3 region has the DNA TGCGCCAGCAGCCGACAGTCCTACGAGCAGTACTTC.

The sample holds a few counts of this clone. This chain joins TRBV19 and TRBJ2-5, with a weak D call TRBD2 (5 bases). V was clipped by 3 bases and J by 1 base, with 18 bases between them. The germline CDR1 and CDR2 sequences are LNHDA and SQIVND (reference sequence). The CDR3 has 17 residues. CDR3 protein: CASSIIPSGGSQETQYF. The CDR3 DNA follows: TGTGCCAGTAGTATCATTCCCAGCGGAGGTAGCCAAGAGACCCAGTACTTC.

The gene calls are TRBV27 and TRBJ1-2; D ambiguous. The V and J ends lost 7 bases and 5 bases respectively, with 14 bases between them. CDR1 is MNHEY and CDR2 is SMNVEV in the germline V gene (reference sequence). This CDR3 comprises 13 residues. The CDR3, as DNA: TGTGCCAGCACCCGGGGAGCAGGATATGGCTACACCTTC. Translation: CASTRGAGYGYTF.

The gene calls are TRBV27 and TRBJ2-1; 11 bases are a match to TRBD2. Germline V CDR1 and CDR2: MNHEY, SMNVEV (reference sequence). Trimming removed 6 bases from V and 10 bases from J; junction bases left unmatched: 23. The CDR3 contains 19 residues. The DNA of the CDR3 is TGTGCCAGCAGACCCAGGGGAGGGCTTACTAGCGGGAGCCCCTGGGAGCAGTTCTTC. It encodes CASRPRGGLTSGSPWEQFF.

The DNA of the CDR3 is TGCGCCAGCAGCTTTACATCCCAATACGAGCAGTACTTC. Amino acids: CASSFTSQYEQYF. V gene TRBV5-1 combines with J gene TRBJ2-7; no reliable D call. V lost 2 bases to trimming and J lost 4 bases, with 10 bases between them. CDR3 length equals 13 residues. CDR1 and CDR2 (germline): SGHRS, YFSETQ.

The chain couples TRBV6-4 to TRBJ2-1, with 7 bases fitting TRBD1. CDR3 length equals 13 residues. V lost 5 bases and J lost 5; bases outside the gene matches: 3. CDR1 is MRHNA and CDR2 is SNTAGT in the germline V gene. CDR3 sequence reads: CASSQDRDNEQFF. The CDR3 nucleotides read TGTGCCAGCAGTCAAGACAGGGACAATGAGCAGTTCTTC.

CDR3 coding DNA: TGTGCCAGCAGCTTAGCCTGGACAGCTAACTATGGCTACACCTTC. It specifies CASSLAWTANYGYTF. V usage is TRBV7-2 and J usage is TRBJ1-2, with D perhaps TRBD1 (6 bases). V gave up 0 bases and J gave up 0 bases, with 8 bases separating them. The germline CDR1 and CDR2 sequences are SGHTA and FQGNSA. The length of the CDR3 is 15 residues.

This chain uses TRBV9 with TRBJ1-2; TRBD1 agrees at 12 bases. The junction had 2 bases not matched to a gene; V was cut back by 1 base and J by 7 bases. Germline loops: CDR1 SGDLS, CDR2 YYNGEE. The CDR3 totals 14 residues. This chain's CDR3 is CASSVRDRGPGYTF. The CDR3 region has the DNA TGTGCCAGCAGCGTAAGGGACAGGGGGCCTGGCTACACCTTC.

The gene calls are TRBV18 and TRBJ1-5, with D maybe TRBD1 (6 bases). The CDR3 runs 14 residues. The ends were cut back, 0 bases at V and 6 bases at J, with 9 bases in the middle. Germline CDR1 and CDR2: KGHSH and LQKENI. CDR3 DNA sequence: TGTGCCAGCTCACCACCGGGGGCTCCTCAGCCCCAGCATTTT. It yields the protein CASSPPGAPQPQHF.

The chain has TRBV7-8 and TRBJ2-3; 10 bases fit TRBD1. Germline values: CDR1 SGHVS, CDR2 FQNEAQ. The CDR3 extends over 14 amino acids. V was pared by 3 bases and J by 3 bases, with 0 bases of the junction left unmatched. The CDR3 region is CASSLDRGTDTQYF. Here the CDR3 DNA reads TGTGCCAGCAGCTTGGACAGGGGGACAGATACGCAGTATTTT. Combining the CDR3 with reference TRBV7-8 and TRBJ2-3 gives the whole variable domain GAGVSQSPRYKVAKRGQDVALRCDPISGHVSLFWYQQALGQGPEFLTYFQNEAQLDKSGLPSDRFFAERPEGSVSTLKIQRTQQEDSAVYLCASSLDRGTDTQYFGPGTRLTVL.

The chain uses TRBV6-5 and TRBJ1-2; 7 nucleotides match TRBD1. The CDR3 runs 13 residues. Germline CDR1 is MNHEY and CDR2 is SVGAGI. V trimming: 6 bases; J trimming: 5 bases; junction bases outside the gene matches: 6. The CDR3 protein is CASRGMGQYGYTF. CDR3 coding DNA: TGTGCCAGCAGGGGAATGGGACAGTATGGCTACACCTTC.

The rearrangement joins TRBV27 to TRBJ2-1; TRBD2 aligns across 7 bases. The length of the CDR3 is 15 residues. Trimming removed 8 bases from V and 2 bases from J; junction bases left unmatched: 9. Germline loops: CDR1 MNHEY, CDR2 SMNVEV (reference sequence). CDR3 residues: CASSPSGGTYNEQFF. CDR3 DNA: TGTGCCAGCTCCCCTTCCGGGGGGACCTACAATGAGCAGTTCTTC.

The rearrangement uses TRBV18 and TRBJ2-1, with TRBD1 matching 9 bases. J lost 6 bases, V lost 10 bases, and 13 bases had no gene match. The CDR3 extends over 15 amino acids. Germline lookup yields CDR1 KGHSH and CDR2 LQKENI. CDR3 sequence reads: CATTRGTGRGNEQFF. In DNA, the CDR3 is TGTGCCACCACCCGGGGGACAGGGAGGGGCAATGAGCAGTTCTTC.

This chain uses TRBV15 with TRBJ1-1, with no clear D. This CDR3 contains 14 residues. Trimming stripped 1 base from V and 9 bases from J, with 15 bases between. CDR1 and CDR2 (germline): LNHNV, YYDKDF (reference sequence). DNA of the CDR3: TGTGCCACCAGCAGAGTCCCCCCAGCGGAGAAAGCTTTCTTT. Encoded protein: CATSRVPPAEKAFF.